These T cell receptor beta chains were read from a single sample in a study of T cell repertoires and Cas9 in healthy adults. TCRdb keeps only in-frame clones here, not all; method: immunoSEQ multiplex PCR. The sample consists of tens of thousands of clones, roughly 89% of them appearing once. Sequencing was carried out using CD4+ effector T cells (CD127+, CD25-, CD137-, CD154-) from PBMCs; culture status not recorded. The receptors were sampled from a human donor in good health. CDR3s include the opening cysteine and the closing phenylalanine or tryptophan. Each record gives: clone size, J gene, V gene, D gene, CDR3 protein, CDR3 DNA. A D gene is named only where the DNA matches it firmly. Part of the rows lack a size; the others show once, few, many or a class for expanded clones.

abundance: .; j_gene: TRBJ2-6; v_gene: TRBV30; d_gene: TRBD1; CDR3aa: CAWTTGGAGANVLTF; CDR3nt: TGTGCCTGGACTACAGGGGGAGCTGGGGCCAACGTCCTGACTTTC
abundance: .; j_gene: TRBJ1-1; v_gene: TRBV28; d_gene: .; CDR3aa: CASSSFRGNTEAFF; CDR3nt: TGTGCCAGCAGTTCCTTCCGCGGGAACACTGAAGCTTTCTTT
abundance: .; j_gene: TRBJ1-2; v_gene: TRBV19; d_gene: .; CDR3aa: CASSIDLPRGLGYTF; CDR3nt: TGTGCCAGTAGTATAGATTTGCCGAGGGGCCTTGGCTACACCTTC
abundance: .; j_gene: TRBJ1-5; v_gene: TRBV19; d_gene: TRBD1; CDR3aa: CASAAGGHQGQPQHF; CDR3nt: TGTGCCAGCGCCGCAGGGGGACACCAAGGTCAGCCCCAGCATTTT
abundance: .; j_gene: TRBJ2-7; v_gene: TRBV28; d_gene: TRBD2; CDR3aa: CASSRTSASYEQYF; CDR3nt: TGTGCCAGCAGTCGGACTAGCGCATCCTACGAGCAGTACTTC
abundance: .; j_gene: TRBJ2-7; v_gene: TRBV25-1; d_gene: TRBD1; CDR3aa: CASSEIGTASYEQYF; CDR3nt: TGTGCCAGCAGTGAAATAGGGACAGCCTCCTACGAGCAGTACTTC
abundance: .; j_gene: TRBJ2-7; v_gene: TRBV18; d_gene: TRBD2; CDR3aa: CASSRNGLASSYEQYF; CDR3nt: TGTGCCAGCTCACGAAATGGACTAGCAAGCTCCTACGAGCAGTACTTC
abundance: once; j_gene: TRBJ2-5; v_gene: TRBV28; d_gene: TRBD1; CDR3aa: CASSNIGTGGQETQYF; CDR3nt: TGTGCCAGCAGCAATATTGGGACAGGGGGTCAAGAGACCCAGTACTTC
abundance: .; j_gene: TRBJ2-1; v_gene: TRBV18; d_gene: TRBD1; CDR3aa: CASSSTGEVGGEQFF; CDR3nt: TGTGCCAGCTCATCGACAGGGGAGGTAGGGGGTGAGCAGTTCTTC
abundance: once; j_gene: TRBJ2-7; v_gene: TRBV5-6; d_gene: .; CDR3aa: CASHLAGRVRGEQYF; CDR3nt: TGTGCCAGCCACCTCGCAGGCAGGGTAAGGGGGGAGCAGTACTTC
abundance: .; j_gene: TRBJ1-3; v_gene: TRBV7-3; d_gene: .; CDR3aa: CASSLSGTSGNTIYF; CDR3nt: TGTGCCAGCAGCTTAAGCGGCACTTCTGGAAACACCATATATTTT
abundance: few; j_gene: TRBJ2-3; v_gene: TRBV5-1; d_gene: .; CDR3aa: CASGEQGLRDTQYF; CDR3nt: TGCGCCAGCGGGGAACAGGGTTTACGAGATACGCAGTATTTT
abundance: once; j_gene: TRBJ1-3; v_gene: TRBV6-5; d_gene: .; CDR3aa: CASSYTWSSGNTIYF; CDR3nt: TGTGCCAGCAGTTACACCTGGAGCTCTGGAAACACCATATATTTT
abundance: .; j_gene: TRBJ2-1; v_gene: TRBV5-1; d_gene: .; CDR3aa: CASNPGQDNEQFF; CDR3nt: TGCGCCAGCAATCCGGGACAAGACAATGAGCAGTTCTTC
abundance: .; j_gene: TRBJ2-1; v_gene: TRBV5-1; d_gene: .; CDR3aa: CASSLGGPNEQFF; CDR3nt: TGCGCCAGCAGTCTCGGGGGGCCCAATGAGCAGTTCTTC
abundance: .; j_gene: TRBJ1-2; v_gene: TRBV28; d_gene: TRBD1; CDR3aa: CASSLGRGQGNYGYTF; CDR3nt: TGTGCCAGCAGTTTGGGGAGGGGACAGGGAAACTATGGCTACACCTTC
abundance: .; j_gene: TRBJ2-7; v_gene: TRBV4-1; d_gene: .; CDR3aa: CASSRTRLDSSYEQYF; CDR3nt: TGCGCCAGCAGTCGAACACGGCTCGACAGCTCCTACGAGCAGTACTTC
abundance: .; j_gene: TRBJ1-2; v_gene: TRBV28; d_gene: TRBD1; CDR3aa: CASTGRGTGEGYTF; CDR3nt: TGTGCCAGCACCGGCAGAGGAACAGGGGAGGGCTACACCTTC
abundance: .; j_gene: TRBJ2-5; v_gene: TRBV11-2; d_gene: .; CDR3aa: CASSLGHRETQYF; CDR3nt: TGTGCCAGCAGCTTAGGACACCGAGAGACCCAGTACTTC
abundance: once; j_gene: TRBJ2-3; v_gene: TRBV5-4; d_gene: .; CDR3aa: CASSLGGSSTDTQYF; CDR3nt: TGTGCCAGCAGCTTGGGGGGATCTAGCACAGATACGCAGTATTTT
abundance: .; j_gene: TRBJ2-3; v_gene: TRBV5-1; d_gene: TRBD2; CDR3aa: CASSLGAGGIADTQYF; CDR3nt: TGCGCCAGCAGCTTGGGCGCGGGGGGTATCGCAGATACGCAGTATTTT
abundance: .; j_gene: TRBJ1-2; v_gene: TRBV5-1; d_gene: TRBD1; CDR3aa: CASSLGQTPGYTF; CDR3nt: TGTGCCAGCAGCTTGGGACAGACTCCTGGCTACACCTTC
abundance: .; j_gene: TRBJ2-3; v_gene: TRBV6-1; d_gene: TRBD2; CDR3aa: CASSLLAGGPDTQYF; CDR3nt: TGTGCCAGCAGCTTACTAGCGGGAGGGCCGGATACGCAGTATTTT
abundance: once; j_gene: TRBJ2-7; v_gene: TRBV6-1; d_gene: .; CDR3aa: CASSEGDRGEQYF; CDR3nt: TGTGCCAGCAGTGAAGGCGACCGAGGAGAGCAGTACTTC
abundance: .; j_gene: TRBJ1-4; v_gene: TRBV19; d_gene: .; CDR3aa: CASSIEGRGNEELFF; CDR3nt: TGTGCCAGTAGTATAGAAGGCAGGGGAAATGAAGAACTGTTTTTT
abundance: .; j_gene: TRBJ1-1; v_gene: TRBV5-4; d_gene: .; CDR3aa: CASSLVGVYTEAFF; CDR3nt: TGTGCCAGCAGCTTGGTAGGGGTATACACTGAAGCTTTCTTT
abundance: .; j_gene: TRBJ1-2; v_gene: TRBV11-2; d_gene: .; CDR3aa: CASSLIRAGDGGYTF; CDR3nt: TGTGCCAGCAGCTTAATTCGAGCCGGAGACGGCGGCTACACCTTC
abundance: .; j_gene: TRBJ1-5; v_gene: TRBV5-4; d_gene: .; CDR3aa: CASSRGVENQPQHF; CDR3nt: TGTGCCAGCAGCCGCGGAGTGGAAAATCAGCCCCAGCATTTT
abundance: few; j_gene: TRBJ2-4; v_gene: TRBV6-5; d_gene: TRBD1; CDR3aa: CASSYSIQGVNIQYF; CDR3nt: TGTGCCAGCAGTTACTCGATTCAGGGGGTAAACATTCAGTACTTC
abundance: few; j_gene: TRBJ2-7; v_gene: TRBV19; d_gene: .; CDR3aa: CASSIRADPPGEQYF; CDR3nt: TGTGCCAGTAGTATCAGAGCGGACCCCCCGGGGGAGCAGTACTTC
abundance: .; j_gene: TRBJ2-7; v_gene: TRBV27; d_gene: .; CDR3aa: CATATGLLRLNYEQYF; CDR3nt: TGTGCCACCGCGACAGGACTTTTGCGACTGAACTACGAGCAGTACTTC
abundance: .; j_gene: TRBJ2-7; v_gene: TRBV28; d_gene: TRBD2; CDR3aa: CASSISGRYEQYF; CDR3nt: TGTGCCAGCAGTATCAGCGGGAGGTACGAGCAGTACTTC
abundance: .; j_gene: TRBJ2-7; v_gene: TRBV2; d_gene: .; CDR3aa: CASSWSGVYEQYF; CDR3nt: TGTGCCAGCAGTTGGTCAGGGGTCTACGAGCAGTACTTC
abundance: few; j_gene: TRBJ2-5; v_gene: TRBV6-1; d_gene: .; CDR3aa: CASSLQRVVETQYF; CDR3nt: TGTGCCAGCTCCCTTCAAAGGGTCGTGGAGACCCAGTACTTC
abundance: .; j_gene: TRBJ1-2; v_gene: TRBV28; d_gene: TRBD1; CDR3aa: CASTQGVYGYTF; CDR3nt: TGTGCCAGCACCCAGGGGGTCTATGGCTACACCTTC
abundance: .; j_gene: TRBJ1-6; v_gene: TRBV5-1; d_gene: .; CDR3aa: CASGEGHNSPLHF; CDR3nt: TGCGCCAGCGGTGAGGGCCACAATTCACCCCTCCACTTT